The sample holds many counts of the clone carrying this TCR beta chain. Its antigen is unidentified. These data are taken from a study of metastatic and nonmetastatic thyroid tumors. Findings of the study overall: Benign nodules were reported to have significantly lower TCR beta diversity than malignant thyroid tumors, in blood and tumor.

Trimming removed 5 bases from V and 7 bases from J, with 11 bases in between. CDR1 and CDR2 from the germline V gene are MDHEN and SYDVKM. CDR3 length: 13 residues. From the PCR reads, TCRdb re-called clones with MiXCR. Of 45,000 to 60,000 clones in the sample, about 15% were seen once. Ahead of thyroid surgery, no patient had received treatment of any kind. This TCR came from a female donor with papillary thyroid cancer or a benign thyroid nodule (not recorded which). Some clones in this sample may be carry-over from other donors' samples. The chain recombines TRBV28 with TRBJ2-2; D remains unclear. Material: blood. The CDR3 region is CASSPYISGELFF. In DNA, the CDR3 is TGTGCCAGCAGTCCCTACATCAGCGGGGAGCTGTTTTTT.